This T cell receptor (beta chain) was captured in a study of shared clonotypes between healthy human individuals. Turning to the study itself: CD8 memory received one plate per donor, CD8 naive two, CD4 memory three and CD4 naive three. Study findings and constraints: Represented genetic and exposure-history diversity was restricted by having few donors.

In replicate PCRs of sorted subsets, around 0.2 ug DNA, approximately 30,000 T cell genomes, was used. Data came from immunoSEQ multiplex PCR; TCRdb stores just in-frame clones and leaves some out. The sample holds roughly 640,000 clones, around 72% seen once. Concerning this clone: Antigen: not known.

The receptor was derived from a woman aged 25 to 39 in good health. The specimen sequenced was memory CD4+ T cells sorted from blood. Subset defined: CD45RA-negative fraction.

This chain's CDR3 is CASSSLFPGLAGGPPPGTQYF. DNA of the CDR3: TGTGCCAGCAGCTCTCTTTTCCCGGGACTAGCGGGAGGGCCCCCCCCAGGGACCCAGTACTTC. The chain links TRBV13 to TRBJ2-5; 16 nucleotides agree with TRBD2. The V gene's germline CDR1 is PRHDT and CDR2 FYEKMQ (reference sequence). The CDR3 sequence is 21 residues long. J lost 7 bases, V lost 4 bases, and 21 bases had no gene match. Using reference TRBV13 and TRBJ2-5 for the parts outside the CDR3, the full variable domain is AAGVIQSPRHLIKEKRETATLKCYPIPRHDTVYWYQQGPGQDPQFLISFYEKMQSDKGSIPDRFSAQQFSDYHSELNMSSLELGDSALYFCASSSLFPGLAGGPPPGTQYFGPGTRLLVL.